This T cell receptor (beta chain) stems from a study of cytomegalovirus exposure and HLA in healthy donors. General study points: As a later analysis showed, a missense DCLRE1C variant was linked to trimming of TCR beta V- and J-genes. A cluster of highly shared sequence variants was likely a sequencing artifact. The classifier, whose performance was assessed in both the original and validation cohorts, reportedly diagnosed cytomegalovirus status with high specificity and sensitivity. In a later analysis, HLA-associated TCR beta chains were more clonally expanded than equally common others.

Comments on this clone: Its antigen is as yet unknown.

The PCR was carried out with 60 Vbeta primers and 13 Jbeta primers. Sequenced by immunoSEQ multiplex PCR; TCRdb stores in-frame clones only, minus some. The table includes around 150,000 clones, 70% to 80% detected once. The junction had 10 bases not matched to a gene; V was cut back by 2 bases and J by 2 bases. Germline CDR1 and CDR2: PRHDT and FYEKMQ (reference sequence). CDR3 size: 17 residues. The clonotype was recovered from a man aged 35 to 55 in good health and CMV-seronegative. The sample consisted of PBMCs. The rearrangement links TRBV13 to TRBJ2-3, with 7 bases identical to TRBD2. CDR3 nucleotides: TGTGCCAGCAGCTTACGAAGCGGGGCGCCGGCCACAGATACGCAGTATTTT. Residues: CASSLRSGAPATDTQYF. The full variable domain, its missing parts supplied by reference TRBV13 and TRBJ2-3, is AAGVIQSPRHLIKEKRETATLKCYPIPRHDTVYWYQQGPGQDPQFLISFYEKMQSDKGSIPDRFSAQQFSDYHSELNMSSLELGDSALYFCASSLRSGAPATDTQYFGPGTRLTVL.